This T cell receptor beta chain derives from a study of blood T cell repertoires in COVID-19. V gave up 0 bases and J gave up 8 bases, with 8 bases separating them. The CDR3 is 13 residues long. Germline CDR1 reads KGHSH; CDR2 reads LQKENI. Profiled with immunoSEQ multiplex PCR; TCRdb holds only in-frame clones, not every one. This sample has 240,000 or so clones; about 68% occur once, and the top ten carry approximately 3.2%. This sequence originates from a woman aged 80 or older with acute or convalescent COVID-19. The gene calls are TRBV18 and TRBJ2-1; no definite D call. Sequencing was done on a sample of peripheral blood. The CDR3 sequence: CASSPPSIDEQFF. In nucleotides, the CDR3 is TGTGCCAGCTCACCACCGAGCATCGATGAGCAGTTCTTC.